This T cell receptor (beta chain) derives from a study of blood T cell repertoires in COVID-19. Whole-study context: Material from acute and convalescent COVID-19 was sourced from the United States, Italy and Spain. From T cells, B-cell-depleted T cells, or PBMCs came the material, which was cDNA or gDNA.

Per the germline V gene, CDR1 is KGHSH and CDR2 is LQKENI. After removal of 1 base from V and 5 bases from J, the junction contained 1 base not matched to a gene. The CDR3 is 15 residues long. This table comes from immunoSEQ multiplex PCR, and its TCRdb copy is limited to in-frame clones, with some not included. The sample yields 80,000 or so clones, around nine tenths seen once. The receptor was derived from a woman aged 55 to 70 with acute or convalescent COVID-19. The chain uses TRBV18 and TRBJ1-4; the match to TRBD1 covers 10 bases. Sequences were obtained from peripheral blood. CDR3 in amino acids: CASSPQGQGNEKLFF. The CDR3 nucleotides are TGTGCCAGCTCACCACAGGGACAGGGGAATGAAAAACTGTTTTTT.